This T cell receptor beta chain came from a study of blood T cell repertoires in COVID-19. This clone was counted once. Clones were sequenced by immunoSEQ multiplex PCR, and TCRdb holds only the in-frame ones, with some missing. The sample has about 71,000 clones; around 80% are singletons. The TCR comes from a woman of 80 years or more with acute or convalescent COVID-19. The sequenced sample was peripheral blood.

Here the CDR3 DNA reads TGTGCCAGCAGTCAAGACAGCAGAAATTCACCCCTCCACTTT. Its protein is CASSQDSRNSPLHF. V gene TRBV7-2 combines with J gene TRBJ1-6; D is possibly TRBD1 (5 bases). The V and J ends lost 6 bases and 7 bases respectively, with 13 bases between them. Germline V gives CDR1 SGHTA, CDR2 FQGNSA. The CDR3 is 14 amino acids. Looking up the rest from reference TRBV7-2 and TRBJ1-6 gives the full variable domain: GAGVSQSPSNKVTEKGKDVELRCDPISGHTALYWYRQSLGQGLEFLIYFQGNSAPDKSGLPSDRFSAERTGGSVSTLTIQRTQQEDSAVYLCASSQDSRNSPLHFGNGTRLTVT.